This T cell receptor beta chain was recorded in a study of T cell clones after liver transplantation. Study summary: TCRbeta sequencing after a pre-transplant mixed lymphocyte reaction identified graft-donor-reactive clones, later tracked in post-transplant blood. Study-level findings and limits: Post-transplant time points were not standardized, so conclusions are preliminary.

A note on this clone: Its cognate antigen is unknown.

The repertoire was sequenced with immunoSEQ multiplex PCR; TCRdb's copy has only in-frame clones and lacks some. This table holds tens of thousands of clones, about 82% found once. Per germline, CDR1 MDHEN and CDR2 SYDVKM. The CDR3 totals 15 residues. The germline V and J ends were trimmed by 2 bases and 4 bases, with 9 bases remaining between them. The chain uses TRBV28 and TRBJ2-6; D unclear. The sequence derives from a human patient who received a liver transplant. Some of the T cells may derive from the graft donor. This specimen consisted of CD4+ T cells from blood, obtained 24 months after liver transplant. The CDR3 region is CASSLPQAGANVLTF. In nucleotides, the CDR3 is TGTGCCAGCAGTTTACCCCAGGCGGGGGCCAACGTCCTGACTTTC.